These 3 T cell receptor beta chains came from one sample sequenced in a study of response to subunit inactivated influenza vaccine. TCRdb re-called the RT-PCR reads with MiXCR, one entry per CDR3 protein. The sample lists hundreds of thousands of distinct CDR3 sequences; about 18% were seen once. The material sequenced was PBMCs from blood, taken roughly 5 days after vaccination. All receptors come from a man in his fifties or sixties who received an inactivated influenza vaccine.

This clonotype occurred a few times. The J gene is TRBJ2-7, the V gene TRBV20-1; 9 positions agree with TRBD1. The ends lost 6 bases at V and 0 bases at J; junction bases unmatched: 9. The germline V gene has CDR1 DFQATT and CDR2 SNEGSKA (reference sequence). This CDR3 has 15 residues. CDR3 sequence reads: CSANRGPTSSYEQYF. CDR3 in DNA: TGCAGTGCAAACAGGGGGCCCACTTCCTCCTACGAGCAGTACTTC.

The chain recombines TRBV10-3 with TRBJ2-7; TRBD2 might be the D (6 bases). This CDR3 contains 15 residues. The germline gives CDR1 ENHRY, CDR2 SYGVKD. V dropped 3 bases and J dropped 4 bases, with 16 bases sitting between them. CDR3 protein: CAISELLGGAYEQYF. As DNA, the CDR3 is TGTGCCATCAGTGAACTGTTGGGGGGTGCTTACGAGCAGTACTTC.

This clonotype was counted between two and nine times. The chain joins TRBV9 to TRBJ2-1; perhaps TRBD2 as D (7 bases). Germline V gives CDR1 SGDLS, CDR2 YYNGEE. The CDR3 has 16 residues. V was clipped by 1 base and J by 4 bases, with 15 bases between them. The CDR3, as DNA: TGTGCCAGCAGCGTACAAAGCGGGGACATTTACAATGAGCAGTTCTTC. Protein product: CASSVQSGDIYNEQFF.